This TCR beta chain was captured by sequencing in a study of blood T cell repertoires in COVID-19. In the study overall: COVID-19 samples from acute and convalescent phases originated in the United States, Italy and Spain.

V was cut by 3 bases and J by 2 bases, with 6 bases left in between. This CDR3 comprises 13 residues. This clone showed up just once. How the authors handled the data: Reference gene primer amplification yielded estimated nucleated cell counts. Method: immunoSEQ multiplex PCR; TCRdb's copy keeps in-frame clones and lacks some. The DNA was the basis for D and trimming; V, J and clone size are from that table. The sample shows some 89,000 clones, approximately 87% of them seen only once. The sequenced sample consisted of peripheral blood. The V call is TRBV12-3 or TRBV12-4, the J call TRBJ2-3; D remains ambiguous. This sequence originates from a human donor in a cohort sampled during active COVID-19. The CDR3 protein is CASSFQSTDTQYF. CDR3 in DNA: TGTGCCAGCAGTTTCCAGTCCACAGATACGCAGTATTTT.